These 27 T cell receptor beta chains came from one sample sequenced in a study of T-cell reconstitution after alpha-beta-depleted transplantation in children listed by TCRdb under 2016. Libraries were made using PCR. Sequencing instrument: Illumina HiSeq 2500. TCR library preparation used molecular barcoding, with unique molecular identifiers applied to normalize quantification of the TCRbeta repertoire. The public reads were reanalyzed by TCRdb: fastp trimming at Q25, MiXCR alignment, in-frame beta chains only. Rows merge per CDR3 protein into single entries with the most common DNA and genes. For this sample there are nearly 400,000 distinct CDR3 sequences; 20% appear just once. The ten largest clones take up 3.5% to 4% of the sample. Sequenced material: PBMCs from the stem cell graft donor, taken from the stem cell graft. These receptors were taken from a human donor who donated a stem cell graft to a child with acute myeloid leukemia.

The CDR3 region has the DNA TGTGCCAGCAGCTTAGGAGAGACATCCGACCGAGATACGCAGTATTTT. It codes for CASSLGETSDRDTQYF. V and J are TRBV11-1 and TRBJ2-3, with D unclear. With 1 base removed from V and 5 bases from J, the gap between germline ends came to 16 bases. The CDR3 sequence is 16 residues long. Germline CDR1 is SGHAT and CDR2 is FQDESV (reference sequence).

The sample holds a few counts of this clonotype. The chain links TRBV28 to TRBJ1-5; no definite D call. V shed 3 bases and J shed 2 bases, with 8 bases lying between them. Germline CDR1 MDHEN, CDR2 SYDVKM. This CDR3 is built from 14 residues. In DNA, the CDR3 is TGTGCCAGCAGTTTCCCTGTCGGCAATCAGCCCCAGCATTTT. This sequence encodes CASSFPVGNQPQHF.

This clonotype was counted at least ten times. This chain uses TRBV20-1 with TRBJ1-2; a possible D gene is TRBD1 (6 bases). This CDR3 has 15 amino acids. Germline CDR1 and CDR2: DFQATT and SNEGSKA (reference sequence). The V end lost 0 bases, the J end lost 4 bases, and 15 bases lay between the germline ends. The CDR3 here is CSARDRNRVPYGYTF. CDR3 DNA sequence: TGCAGTGCTAGAGATCGAAACAGGGTACCCTATGGCTACACCTTC.

The J gene is TRBJ2-7, the V gene TRBV12-3 or TRBV12-4; 7 bases match TRBD2. Trimming took 7 bases from V and 3 from J; bases not matched to a gene: 15. The CDR3 totals 16 residues. In DNA, the CDR3 is TGTGCCAGCACCCTGCGGCTAGGGGAGGGCCGCTACGAGCAGTACTTC. Translating gives CASTLRLGEGRYEQYF.

In its sample, this clonotype was seen many times. The V gene is TRBV12-3 or TRBV12-4, the J gene TRBJ1-6, with TRBD1 matching 9 bases. The CDR3 is 15 amino acids. The trim removed 2 bases at V and 8 bases at J, leaving 4 bases unmatched. The CDR3 DNA reads TGTGCCAGCAGTTTATGGGGACAGGGATATTCACCCCTCCACTTT. The encoded protein is CASSLWGQGYSPLHF.

This clonotype was counted ten times or more. The chain joins TRBV12-3 or TRBV12-4 to TRBJ2-7; D assignment may be TRBD1 or TRBD2 (5 bases each). The CDR3 covers 16 residues. Trimming took 3 bases from V and 2 from J, leaving 17 bases between them. The CDR3 bases are TGTGCCAGCAGTTTTAGCGCGTCAGGGAACGCCTACGAGCAGTACTTC. Its translation: CASSFSASGNAYEQYF.

This sequence joins TRBV12-3 or TRBV12-4 and TRBJ2-7, with D perhaps matching TRBD2 (6 bases). With 5 bases removed from V and 0 bases from J, the gap between germline ends came to 17 bases. CDR3 length equals 16 residues. The CDR3 spells CASSPKPAGFSYEQYF. DNA for the CDR3: TGTGCCAGCAGTCCGAAGCCAGCGGGCTTCTCCTACGAGCAGTACTTC.

The rearrangement joins TRBV5-1 to TRBJ1-5; no firm D call. V was clipped by 7 bases and J by 3 bases, with 11 bases between them. The CDR3 is 13 residues long. Germline CDR1 and CDR2: SGHRS and YFSETQ. CDR3 DNA sequence: TGCGCCAGCCTCCGGCATTACAATCAGCCCCAGCATTTT. This gives the protein CASLRHYNQPQHF.

The table lists this clonotype with a few counts. This chain links TRBV7-2 with TRBJ2-3; 10 bases are a match to TRBD1. CDR3 length equals 15 residues. Germline lookup yields CDR1 SGHTA and CDR2 FQGNSA. The V gene end was trimmed by 0 bases and the J gene end by 4 bases; junction bases not matched to a gene: 1. The CDR3 DNA is TGTGCCAGCAGCTTAGCCGGGACAGGGGCAGATACGCAGTATTTT. It is translated as CASSLAGTGADTQYF.

This clonotype was seen a few times. The V call is TRBV21-1, the J call TRBJ1-4; the table's D gene call, TRBD1, was not cross checked with the DNA. TRBV21-1 is marked as a pseudogene. This CDR3 spans 15 amino acids. For the CDR3, the DNA is TGTGCCAGCAGCAAGACAGACAGGGTTGATGAAAAACTGTTTTTT. Translation gives CASSKTDRVDEKLFF.

The sample holds a few counts of this clonotype. The V gene is TRBV28, the J gene TRBJ2-1; perhaps TRBD1 as D (5 bases). Trimming left V 5 bases short and J 9 bases short, with 23 bases between. The CDR3 runs 16 residues. The germline CDR1 and CDR2 sequences are MDHEN and SYDVKM. CDR3 loop: CASSPRSEGVNGEQFF. In nucleotides, the CDR3 is TGTGCCAGCAGTCCCCGATCTGAAGGGGTTAACGGTGAGCAGTTCTTC.

The chain is built from TRBV3-1 and TRBJ1-1, with D maybe TRBD1 (5 bases). V lost 11 bases to trimming and J lost 6 bases, with 16 bases between them. This CDR3 is 12 amino acids long. Germline values: CDR1 LGHDT, CDR2 YNNKEL (reference sequence). The CDR3 coding sequence is TGTGCCTTCAGTTTAGGGGCATCTGAAGCTTTCTTT. Its protein product is CAFSLGASEAFF.

The chain links TRBV4-2 to TRBJ2-1, with a possible D match to TRBD2 (7 bases). V lost 3 bases and J lost 3, with 18 bases in between. From germline, CDR1 is LGHNA and CDR2 YNFKEQ. The CDR3 sequence is 17 residues long. The CDR3 protein is CASSHSAGAGVYNEQFF. Here the CDR3 DNA reads TGTGCCAGCAGCCACTCGGCGGGGGCGGGAGTCTACAATGAGCAGTTCTTC.

The chain employs TRBV10-3 and TRBJ2-1; 10 bases align to TRBD2. The CDR3 extends over 16 amino acids. Looked up from germline, CDR1 is ENHRY and CDR2 is SYGVKD. Trimming removed 3 bases from V and 5 bases from J; junction bases left unmatched: 7. The CDR3 DNA reads as TGTGCCATCAGTGAAGCTAGCGGGAGTGGGGACAATGAGCAGTTCTTC. Its protein is CAISEASGSGDNEQFF.

The rearrangement uses TRBV20-1 and TRBJ2-4, with 9 nucleotides matching TRBD1. The CDR3 totals 14 residues. Looked up from germline, CDR1 is DFQATT and CDR2 is SNEGSKA (reference sequence). V lost 5 bases, J lost 0 bases, and 2 bases stayed unmatched. The CDR3 bases are TGCAGTGCTGGGACAGGGCTAGCCAAAAACATTCAGTACTTC. Amino acids: CSAGTGLAKNIQYF.

This clonotype was counted ten times or more. This chain links TRBV7-2 with TRBJ2-2; a weak D match, TRBD2 (5 bases). The germline V gene has CDR1 SGHTA and CDR2 FQGNSA. The CDR3 sequence is 13 residues long. Trimming cost V 0 bases and J 9 bases, with 8 bases left between them. CDR3 bases: TGTGCCAGCAGCTTAGCGGGGAGAAGGGAGCTGTTTTTT. As protein: CASSLAGRRELFF. The full variable domain, rest sourced from reference TRBV7-2 and TRBJ2-2, is GAGVSQSPSNKVTEKGKDVELRCDPISGHTALYWYRQSLGQGLEFLIYFQGNSAPDKSGLPSDRFSAERTGGSVSTLTIQRTQQEDSAVYLCASSLAGRRELFFGEGSRLTVL.

The sample holds a few counts of this clonotype. The DNA of the CDR3 is TGCAGTGCTCGCAGACTAGCGGGATCGGATACGCAGTATTTT. This translates into CSARRLAGSDTQYF. The chain uses TRBV20-1 and TRBJ2-3; TRBD2 aligns across 11 bases. Germline trimming cut 5 bases from V and 6 bases from J; bases unmatched to any gene: 7. This CDR3 spans 14 amino acids. The germline V gene encodes CDR1 DFQATT and CDR2 SNEGSKA (reference sequence).

This clonotype occurred a few times. The chain couples TRBV18 to TRBJ2-1, with 11 bases lining up with TRBD1. V lost 6 bases to trimming and J lost 7 bases; unmatched junction nucleotides: 5. From germline, CDR1 is KGHSH and CDR2 LQKENI. The CDR3 extends over 14 amino acids. CDR3 protein: CASSGQGAMNEQFF. The CDR3 DNA follows: TGTGCCAGCTCCGGACAGGGGGCGATGAATGAGCAGTTCTTC.

The chain has TRBV4-2 and TRBJ2-7; D is possibly TRBD2 (6 bases). V lost 1 base to trimming and J lost 2 bases, with 9 bases between them. Germline CDR1 is LGHNA and CDR2 is YNFKEQ. The CDR3 covers 14 residues. In DNA form, the CDR3 reads TGTGCCAGCAGCCAAGCCCCGGGAGCCTACGAGCAGTACTTC. Protein product: CASSQAPGAYEQYF.

The chain links TRBV2 to TRBJ2-1; unclear D gene. Per germline, CDR1 SNHLY and CDR2 FYNNEI. The CDR3 contains 11 residues. V was trimmed by 6 bases and J by 8 bases, leaving 8 bases between them. CDR3 loop: CASREVDEQFF. For the CDR3, the DNA is TGTGCCAGCAGAGAGGTCGATGAGCAGTTCTTC. The variable domain in full, completed from reference TRBV2 and TRBJ2-1, reads EPEVTQTPSHQVTQMGQEVILRCVPISNHLYFYWYRQILGQKVEFLVSFYNNEISEKSEIFDDQFSVERPDGSNFTLKIRSTKLEDSAMYFCASREVDEQFFGPGTRLTVL.

The genes are TRBV12-3 or TRBV12-4 and TRBJ1-3; D perhaps matches TRBD1 (5 bases). V shed 6 bases and J shed 0 bases, with 12 bases lying between them. The CDR3 is 15 residues long. The DNA of the CDR3 is TGTGCCAGCAGGCTGGGACGGAGCTCTGGAAACACCATATATTTT. Translation: CASRLGRSSGNTIYF.

The rearrangement uses TRBV5-1 and TRBJ2-7, with D perhaps TRBD2 (6 bases). V lost 0 bases, J lost 5 bases, and 9 bases lay in between. The V gene's germline CDR1 is SGHRS and CDR2 YFSETQ. The CDR3 has 13 residues. The CDR3 coding sequence is TGCGCCAGCAGCTTGGTGTGGGGGGACGAGCAGTACTTC. Amino acid sequence: CASSLVWGDEQYF.

This clonotype has just a few counts. V is TRBV20-1 and J is TRBJ2-2, with D possibly TRBD1 on 6 matching bases. V lost 1 base and J 6 bases, leaving 15 bases between the germline ends. The CDR3 spans 15 residues. CDR1 and CDR2 (germline): DFQATT, SNEGSKA (reference sequence). DNA of the CDR3: TGCAGTGCTAGAGTGCCAGGGGCGGGTGCCGGGGAGCTGTTTTTT. Amino acids: CSARVPGAGAGELFF.

The chain carries TRBV5-6 and TRBJ1-5; D is uncertain. Germline CDR1 reads SGHDT; CDR2 reads YYEEEE. V gave up 3 bases and J gave up 6 bases, with 10 bases separating them. The CDR3 runs 13 residues. CDR3 region: CASSYGRTQPQHF. DNA of the CDR3: TGTGCCAGCAGCTACGGTCGGACTCAGCCCCAGCATTTT.

This clonotype was observed a handful of times. The V call is TRBV5-1, the J call TRBJ2-2; the match to TRBD2 covers 8 bases. J lost 5 bases, V lost 4 bases, and 7 bases had no gene match. Germline-derived CDR1 and CDR2 are SGHRS and YFSETQ. This CDR3 region has 15 residues. Here the CDR3 reads CASSTGTRGTGELFF. The CDR3 DNA is TGCGCCAGCAGCACGGGGACTAGGGGGACCGGGGAGCTGTTTTTT.

With regard to this clonotype: One junction end disagrees with the germline gene, perhaps due to a read error. The chain couples TRBV12-3 or TRBV12-4 to TRBJ2-1; D gene ambiguous. This CDR3 has 12 residues. CDR3 DNA sequence: TGTACCAGCAGCCGACCCTACAATGAGCAGTTCTTC. It codes for CTSSRPYNEQFF.

This chain links TRBV27 with TRBJ2-7; no clear D gene. CDR3 size: 16 residues. V shed 3 bases and J shed 0 bases, with 15 bases lying between them. Germline values: CDR1 MNHEY, CDR2 SMNVEV (reference sequence). Here the CDR3 DNA reads TGTGCCAGCAGTTTTAAGGCCGGGCCCAACTCCTACGAGCAGTACTTC. Its protein product is CASSFKAGPNSYEQYF.